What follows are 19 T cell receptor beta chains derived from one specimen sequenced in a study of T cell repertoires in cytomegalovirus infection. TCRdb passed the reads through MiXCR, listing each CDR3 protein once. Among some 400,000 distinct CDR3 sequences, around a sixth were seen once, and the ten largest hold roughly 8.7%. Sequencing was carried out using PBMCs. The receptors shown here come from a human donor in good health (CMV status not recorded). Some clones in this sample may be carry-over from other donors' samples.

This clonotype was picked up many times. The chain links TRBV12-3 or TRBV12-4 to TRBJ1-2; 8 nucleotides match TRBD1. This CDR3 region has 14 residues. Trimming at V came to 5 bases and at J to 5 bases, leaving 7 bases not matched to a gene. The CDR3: CASSPQGAEYGYTF. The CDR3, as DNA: TGTGCCAGCAGTCCGCAGGGGGCTGAGTATGGCTACACCTTC.

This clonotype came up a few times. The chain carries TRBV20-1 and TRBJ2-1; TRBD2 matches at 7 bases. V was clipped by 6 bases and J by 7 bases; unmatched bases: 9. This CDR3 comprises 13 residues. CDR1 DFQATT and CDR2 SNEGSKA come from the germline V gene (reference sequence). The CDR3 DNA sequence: TGCAGTGCCCTAGCGGTGCCGGAGAATGAGCAGTTCTTC. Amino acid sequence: CSALAVPENEQFF.

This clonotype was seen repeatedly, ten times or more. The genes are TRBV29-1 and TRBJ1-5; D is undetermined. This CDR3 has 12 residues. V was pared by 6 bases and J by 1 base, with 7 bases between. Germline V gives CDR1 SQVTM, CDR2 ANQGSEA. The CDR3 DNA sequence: TGCAGCGTAGGGTCGAGCAATCAGCCCCAGCATTTT. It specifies CSVGSSNQPQHF.

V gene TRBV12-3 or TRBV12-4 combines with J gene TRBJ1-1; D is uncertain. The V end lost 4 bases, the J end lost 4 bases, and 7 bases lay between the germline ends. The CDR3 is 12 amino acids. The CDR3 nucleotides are TGTGCCAGCAGTTGGGCCAGCACTGAAGCTTTCTTT. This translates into CASSWASTEAFF.

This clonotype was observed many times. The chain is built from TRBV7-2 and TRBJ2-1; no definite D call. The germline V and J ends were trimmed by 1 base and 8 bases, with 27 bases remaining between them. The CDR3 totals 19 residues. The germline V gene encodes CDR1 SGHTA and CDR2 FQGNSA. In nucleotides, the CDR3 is TGTGCCAGCAGCTTAGTTTGGATGAAAGGGTTCGACACAATCGATGAGCAGTTCTTC. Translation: CASSLVWMKGFDTIDEQFF.

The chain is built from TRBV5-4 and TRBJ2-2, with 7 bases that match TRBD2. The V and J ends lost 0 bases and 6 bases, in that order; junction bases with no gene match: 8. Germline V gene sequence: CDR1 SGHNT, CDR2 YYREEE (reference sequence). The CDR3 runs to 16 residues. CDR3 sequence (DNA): TGTGCCAGCAGCTTGGCAGAGGCGGGAGTGGCCGGGGAGCTGTTTTTT. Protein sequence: CASSLAEAGVAGELFF.

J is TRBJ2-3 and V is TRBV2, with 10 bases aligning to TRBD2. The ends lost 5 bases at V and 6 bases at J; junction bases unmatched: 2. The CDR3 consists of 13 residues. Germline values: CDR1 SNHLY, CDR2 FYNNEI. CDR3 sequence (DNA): TGTGCCAGCAGTAGGACTAGCGGTGATACGCAGTATTTT. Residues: CASSRTSGDTQYF.

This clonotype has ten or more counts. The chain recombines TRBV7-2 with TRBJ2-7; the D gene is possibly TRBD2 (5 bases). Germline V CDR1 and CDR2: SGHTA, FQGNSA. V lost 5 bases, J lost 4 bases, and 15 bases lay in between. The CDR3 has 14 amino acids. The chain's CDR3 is CASSPAPGTYEQYF. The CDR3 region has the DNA TGTGCCAGCAGCCCGGCCCCGGGAACTTACGAGCAGTACTTC.

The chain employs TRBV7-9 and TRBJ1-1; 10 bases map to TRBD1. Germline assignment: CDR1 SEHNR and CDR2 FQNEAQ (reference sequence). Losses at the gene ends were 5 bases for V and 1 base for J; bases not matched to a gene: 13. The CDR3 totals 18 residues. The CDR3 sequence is CASSPPQGTGVRNTEAFF. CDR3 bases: TGTGCCAGCAGCCCTCCCCAGGGGACAGGGGTTAGGAACACTGAAGCTTTCTTT.

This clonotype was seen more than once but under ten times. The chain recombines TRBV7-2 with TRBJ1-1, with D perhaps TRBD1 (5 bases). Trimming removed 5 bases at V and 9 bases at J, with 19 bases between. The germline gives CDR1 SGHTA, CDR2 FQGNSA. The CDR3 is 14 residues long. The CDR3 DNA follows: TGTGCCAGCAGCCCGGCTGGGGGGTCCGAAAAAGCTTTCTTT. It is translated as CASSPAGGSEKAFF.

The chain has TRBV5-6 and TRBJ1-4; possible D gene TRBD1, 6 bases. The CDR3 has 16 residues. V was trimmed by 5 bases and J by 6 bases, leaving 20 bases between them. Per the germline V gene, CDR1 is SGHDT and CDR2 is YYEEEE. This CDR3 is CASRHGTSLGDEKLFF. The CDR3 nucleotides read TGTGCCAGCAGGCACGGGACATCCTTAGGAGATGAAAAACTGTTTTTT.

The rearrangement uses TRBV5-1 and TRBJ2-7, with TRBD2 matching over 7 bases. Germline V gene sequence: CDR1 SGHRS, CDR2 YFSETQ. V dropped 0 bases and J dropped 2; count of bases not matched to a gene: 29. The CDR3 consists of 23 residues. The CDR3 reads CASSLVQRGPTARLNARTYEQYF. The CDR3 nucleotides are TGCGCCAGCAGCTTGGTCCAGCGGGGCCCTACGGCCCGGCTAAACGCCCGTACCTACGAGCAGTACTTC.

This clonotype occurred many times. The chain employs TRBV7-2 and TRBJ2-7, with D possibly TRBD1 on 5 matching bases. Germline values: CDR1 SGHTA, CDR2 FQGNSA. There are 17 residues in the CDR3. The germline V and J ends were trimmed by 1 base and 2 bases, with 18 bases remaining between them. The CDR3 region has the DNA TGTGCCAGCAGCTTAGGGGGCTACGGCAGGGTTGCCTACGAGCAGTACTTC. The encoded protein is CASSLGGYGRVAYEQYF.

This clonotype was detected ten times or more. CDR3 in amino acids: CASSPGVAGPYEQYF. CDR3 sequence (DNA): TGTGCCAGCAGCCCCGGGGTAGCGGGACCCTACGAGCAGTACTTC. The gene calls are TRBV7-9 and TRBJ2-7; 8 bases align to TRBD2. With V trimmed by 5 bases and J by 2 bases, 8 bases remained unmatched. Per the germline V gene, CDR1 is SEHNR and CDR2 is FQNEAQ (reference sequence). The CDR3 totals 15 residues.

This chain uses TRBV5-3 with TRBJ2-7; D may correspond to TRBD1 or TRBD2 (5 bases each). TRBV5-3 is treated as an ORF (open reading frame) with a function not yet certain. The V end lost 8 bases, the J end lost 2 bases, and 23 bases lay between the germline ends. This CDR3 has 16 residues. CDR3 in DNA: TGTGCCAGCAGCCCGCCCGGGACCGAGGGGACCTACGAGCAGTACTTC. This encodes CASSPPGTEGTYEQYF.

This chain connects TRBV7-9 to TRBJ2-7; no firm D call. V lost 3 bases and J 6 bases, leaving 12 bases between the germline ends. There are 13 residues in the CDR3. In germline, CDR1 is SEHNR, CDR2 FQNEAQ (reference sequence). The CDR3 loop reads CASSFLGSGEQYF. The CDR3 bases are TGTGCCAGCAGCTTTTTGGGTTCTGGCGAGCAGTACTTC.

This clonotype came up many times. The CDR3 coding sequence is TGTGCCAGCACCGAGGGACAGGGAGTATATGGCTACACCTTC. Protein: CASTEGQGVYGYTF. The chain is built from TRBV12-3 or TRBV12-4 and TRBJ1-2, with TRBD1 matching over 9 bases. V lost 7 bases and J lost 5; bases outside the gene matches: 8. There are 14 residues in the CDR3.

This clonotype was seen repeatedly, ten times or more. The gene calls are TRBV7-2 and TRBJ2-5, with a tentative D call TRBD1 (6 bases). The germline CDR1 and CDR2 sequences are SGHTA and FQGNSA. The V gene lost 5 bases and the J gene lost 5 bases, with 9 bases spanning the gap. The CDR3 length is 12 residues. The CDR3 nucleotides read TGTGCCAGCAGCGGACAGAGGGAGACCCAGTACTTC. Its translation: CASSGQRETQYF.

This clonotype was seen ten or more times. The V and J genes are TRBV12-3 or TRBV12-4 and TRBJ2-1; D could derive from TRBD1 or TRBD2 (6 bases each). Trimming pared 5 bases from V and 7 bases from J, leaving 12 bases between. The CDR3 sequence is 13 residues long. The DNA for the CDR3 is TGTGCCAGCAGTACCCGAGGGGGGAATGAGCAGTTCTTC. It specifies CASSTRGGNEQFF.